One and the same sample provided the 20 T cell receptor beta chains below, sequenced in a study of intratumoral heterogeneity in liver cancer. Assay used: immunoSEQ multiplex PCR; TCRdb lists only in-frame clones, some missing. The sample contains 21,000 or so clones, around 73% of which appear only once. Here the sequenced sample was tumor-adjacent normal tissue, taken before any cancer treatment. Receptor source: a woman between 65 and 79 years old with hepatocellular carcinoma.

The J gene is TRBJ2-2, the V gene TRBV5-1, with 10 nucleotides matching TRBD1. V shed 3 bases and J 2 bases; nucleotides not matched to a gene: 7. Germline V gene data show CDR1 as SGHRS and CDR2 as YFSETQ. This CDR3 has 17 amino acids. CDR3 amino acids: CASSYHGQGGNTGELFF. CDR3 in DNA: TGCGCCAGCAGCTATCACGGACAGGGGGGAAACACCGGGGAGCTGTTTTTT.

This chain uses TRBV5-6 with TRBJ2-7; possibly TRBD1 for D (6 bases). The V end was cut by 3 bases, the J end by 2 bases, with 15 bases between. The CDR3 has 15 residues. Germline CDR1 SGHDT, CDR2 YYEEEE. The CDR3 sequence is CASSYGQKQTYEQYF. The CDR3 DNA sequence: TGTGCCAGCAGCTATGGACAGAAACAAACCTACGAGCAGTACTTC.

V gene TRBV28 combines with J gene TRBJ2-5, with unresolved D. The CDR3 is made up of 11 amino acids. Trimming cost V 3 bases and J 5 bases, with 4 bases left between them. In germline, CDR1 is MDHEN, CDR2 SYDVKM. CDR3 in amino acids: CASSFLETQYF. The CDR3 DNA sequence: TGTGCCAGCAGTTTCCTGGAGACCCAGTACTTC.

The CDR3: CASSPQRGSNQPQHF. Written as DNA, the CDR3 is TGTGCCAGCAGTCCACAGAGAGGGAGCAATCAGCCCCAGCATTTT. J is TRBJ1-5 and V is TRBV27; D not certain. This CDR3 contains 15 residues. The germline CDR1 and CDR2 sequences are MNHEY and SMNVEV (reference sequence). The V and J ends lost 5 bases and 1 base respectively, with 12 bases between them.

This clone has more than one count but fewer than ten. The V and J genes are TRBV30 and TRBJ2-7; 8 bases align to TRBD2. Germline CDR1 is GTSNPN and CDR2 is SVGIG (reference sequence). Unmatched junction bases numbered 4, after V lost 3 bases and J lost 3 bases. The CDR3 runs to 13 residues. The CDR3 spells CAWRLAGSYEQYF. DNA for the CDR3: TGTGCCTGGAGGTTAGCGGGGAGCTACGAGCAGTACTTC.

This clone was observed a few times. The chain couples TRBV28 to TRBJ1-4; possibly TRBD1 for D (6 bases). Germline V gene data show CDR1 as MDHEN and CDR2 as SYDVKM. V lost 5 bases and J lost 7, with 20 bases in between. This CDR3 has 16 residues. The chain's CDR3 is CASSPHWDTEGEKLFF. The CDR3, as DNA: TGTGCCAGCAGTCCTCACTGGGACACGGAAGGTGAAAAACTGTTTTTT.

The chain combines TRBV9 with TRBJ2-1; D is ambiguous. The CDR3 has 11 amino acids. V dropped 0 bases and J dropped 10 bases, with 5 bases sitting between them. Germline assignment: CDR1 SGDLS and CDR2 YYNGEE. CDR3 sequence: CASSVDEEQFF. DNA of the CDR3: TGTGCCAGCAGCGTAGACGAAGAGCAGTTCTTC.

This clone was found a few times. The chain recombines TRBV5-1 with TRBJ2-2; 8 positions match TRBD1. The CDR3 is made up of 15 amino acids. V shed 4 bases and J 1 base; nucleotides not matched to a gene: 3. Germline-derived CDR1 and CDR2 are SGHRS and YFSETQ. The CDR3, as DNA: TGCGCCAGCAGCGCCGGGACAGGGAACACCGGGGAGCTGTTTTTT. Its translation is CASSAGTGNTGELFF.

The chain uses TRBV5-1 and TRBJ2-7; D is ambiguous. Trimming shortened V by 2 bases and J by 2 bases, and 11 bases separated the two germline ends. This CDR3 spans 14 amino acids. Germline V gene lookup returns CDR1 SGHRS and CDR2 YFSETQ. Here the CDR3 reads CASSFRSSTYEQYF. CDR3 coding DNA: TGCGCCAGCAGCTTTAGGAGCAGTACCTACGAGCAGTACTTC.

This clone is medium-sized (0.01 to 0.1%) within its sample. The CDR3 bases are TGTGCCAGCAGTTTAAGCTCAGGATGGAATCAGCCCCAGCATTTT. Its protein product is CASSLSSGWNQPQHF. V and J are TRBV27 and TRBJ1-5; D is undetermined. The CDR3 loop spans 15 amino acids. V lost 2 bases to trimming and J lost 4 bases, with 12 bases between them. CDR1 and CDR2 from the germline V gene are MNHEY and SMNVEV (reference sequence).

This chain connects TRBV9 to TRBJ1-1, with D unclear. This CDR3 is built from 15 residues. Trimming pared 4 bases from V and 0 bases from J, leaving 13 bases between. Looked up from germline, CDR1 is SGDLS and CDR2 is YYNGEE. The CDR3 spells CASSPQPGLNTEAFF. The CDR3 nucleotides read TGTGCCAGCAGCCCCCAGCCGGGTTTGAACACTGAAGCTTTCTTT.

For the CDR3, the DNA is TGCAGCGGTGGGGTGTACAATGAGCAGTTCTTC. This translates into CSGGVYNEQFF. V is TRBV29-1 and J is TRBJ2-1; D unresolved. V was trimmed by 7 bases and J by 4 bases, leaving 8 bases between them. This CDR3 comprises 11 residues. Germline V lookup: CDR1 SQVTM, CDR2 ANQGSEA.

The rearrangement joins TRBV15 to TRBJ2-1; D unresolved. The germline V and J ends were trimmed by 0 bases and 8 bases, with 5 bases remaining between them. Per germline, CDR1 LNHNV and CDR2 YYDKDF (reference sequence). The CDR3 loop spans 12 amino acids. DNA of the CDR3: TGTGCCACCAGCAGAGATATACATGAGCAGTTCTTC. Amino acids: CATSRDIHEQFF.

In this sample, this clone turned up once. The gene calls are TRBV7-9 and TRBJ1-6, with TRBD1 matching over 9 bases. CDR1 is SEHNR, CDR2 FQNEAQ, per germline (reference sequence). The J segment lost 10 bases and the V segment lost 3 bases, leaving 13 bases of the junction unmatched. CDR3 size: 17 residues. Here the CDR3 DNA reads TGTGCCAGCAGCTTCCCCGTACAGGGGGCGGGAAGATCACCCCTCCACTTT. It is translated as CASSFPVQGAGRSPLHF. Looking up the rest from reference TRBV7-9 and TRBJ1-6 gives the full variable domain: DTGVSQNPRHKITKRGQNVTFRCDPISEHNRLYWYRQTLGQGPEFLTYFQNEAQLEKSRLLSDRFSAERPKGSFSTLEIQRTEQGDSAMYLCASSFPVQGAGRSPLHFGNGTRLTVT.

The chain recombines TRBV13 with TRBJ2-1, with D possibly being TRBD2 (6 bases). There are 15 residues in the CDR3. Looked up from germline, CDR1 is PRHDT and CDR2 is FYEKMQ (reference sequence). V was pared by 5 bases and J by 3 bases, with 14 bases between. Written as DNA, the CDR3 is TGTGCCAGCAGCCCGCGGGACTTCCTCTACAATGAGCAGTTCTTC. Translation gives CASSPRDFLYNEQFF.

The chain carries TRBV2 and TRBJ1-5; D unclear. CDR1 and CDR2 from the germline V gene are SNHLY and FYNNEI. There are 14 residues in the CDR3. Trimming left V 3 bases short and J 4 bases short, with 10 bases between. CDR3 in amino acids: CASSERQANQPQHF. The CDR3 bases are TGTGCCAGCAGTGAGCGTCAGGCAAATCAGCCCCAGCATTTT.

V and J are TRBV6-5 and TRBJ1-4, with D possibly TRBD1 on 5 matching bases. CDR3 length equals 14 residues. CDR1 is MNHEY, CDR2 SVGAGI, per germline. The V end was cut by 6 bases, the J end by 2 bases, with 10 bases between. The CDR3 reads CASRPTVTNEKLFF. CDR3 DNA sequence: TGTGCCAGCAGGCCGACAGTGACTAATGAAAAACTGTTTTTT.

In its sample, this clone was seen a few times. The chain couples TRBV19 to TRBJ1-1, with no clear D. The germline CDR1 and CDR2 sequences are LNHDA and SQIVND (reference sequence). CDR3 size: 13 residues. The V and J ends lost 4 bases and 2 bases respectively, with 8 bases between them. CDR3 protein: CASSKEGNTEAFF. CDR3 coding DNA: TGTGCCAGTAGTAAAGAAGGAAACACTGAAGCTTTCTTT. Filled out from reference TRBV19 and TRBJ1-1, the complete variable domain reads DGGITQSPKYLFRKEGQNVTLSCEQNLNHDAMYWYRQDPGQGLRLIYYSQIVNDFQKGDIAEGYSVSREKKESFPLTVTSAQKNPTAFYLCASSKEGNTEAFFGQGTRLTVV.

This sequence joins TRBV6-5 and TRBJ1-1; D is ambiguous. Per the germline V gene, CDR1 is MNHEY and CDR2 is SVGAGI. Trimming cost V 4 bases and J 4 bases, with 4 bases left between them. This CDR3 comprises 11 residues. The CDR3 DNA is TGTGCCAGCAGTTGGGGCACTGAAGCTTTCTTT. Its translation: CASSWGTEAFF.

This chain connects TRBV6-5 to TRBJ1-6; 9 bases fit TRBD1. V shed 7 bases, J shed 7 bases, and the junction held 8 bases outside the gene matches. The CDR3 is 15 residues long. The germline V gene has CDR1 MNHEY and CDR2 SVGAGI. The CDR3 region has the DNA TGTGCCAGCAAAGAACAGGGGGCTTTAAATTCACCCCTCCACTTT. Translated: CASKEQGALNSPLHF.